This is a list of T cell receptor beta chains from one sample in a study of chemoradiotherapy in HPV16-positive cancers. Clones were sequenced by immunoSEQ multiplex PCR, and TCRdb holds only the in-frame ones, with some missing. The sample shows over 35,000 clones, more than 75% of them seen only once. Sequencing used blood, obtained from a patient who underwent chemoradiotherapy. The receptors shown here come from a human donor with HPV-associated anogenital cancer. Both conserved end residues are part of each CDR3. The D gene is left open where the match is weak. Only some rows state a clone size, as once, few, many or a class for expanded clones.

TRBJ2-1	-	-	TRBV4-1	CASSQEGGWGNEQFF	TGCGCCAGCAGCCAAGAGGGGGGATGGGGCAATGAGCAGTTCTTC
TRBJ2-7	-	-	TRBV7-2	CASSPAAARIYEQYF	TGTGCCAGCAGCCCCGCGGCCGCCCGTATCTACGAGCAGTACTTC
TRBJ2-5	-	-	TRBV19	CASRSLQGILETQYF	TGTGCCAGTAGATCTCTCCAGGGTATATTGGAGACCCAGTACTTC
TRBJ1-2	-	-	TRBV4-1	CASSQGGGGGYTF	TGCGCCAGCAGCCAAGGGGGGGGAGGGGGCTACACCTTC
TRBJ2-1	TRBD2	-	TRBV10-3	CAISGSGGADEQFF	TGTGCCATCAGTGGAAGCGGGGGGGCCGATGAGCAGTTCTTC
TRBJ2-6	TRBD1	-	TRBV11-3	CASSLGLEGQGAGANVLTF	TGTGCCAGCAGCTTAGGATTGGAGGGACAGGGTGCTGGGGCCAACGTCCTGACTTTC
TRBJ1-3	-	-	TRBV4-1	CASSPLRLTDGNTIYF	TGCGCCAGCAGCCCCCTCCGGTTGACAGATGGAAACACCATATATTTT
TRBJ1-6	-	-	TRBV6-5	CASSYFDRDSPLHF	TGTGCCAGCAGTTACTTTGACCGGGATTCACCCCTCCACTTT
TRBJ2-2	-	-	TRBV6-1	CASHLVANTGELFF	TGTGCCAGCCACTTAGTCGCGAACACCGGGGAGCTGTTTTTT
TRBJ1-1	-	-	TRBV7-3	CASSPMGDTEAFF	TGTGCCAGCAGCCCGATGGGAGACACTGAAGCTTTCTTT
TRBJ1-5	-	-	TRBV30	CAWVPPGFNQPQHF	TGTGCCTGGGTCCCACCGGGCTTCAATCAGCCCCAGCATTTT
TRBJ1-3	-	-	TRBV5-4	CASSLDGNTIYF	TGTGCCAGCAGCTTGGACGGAAACACCATATATTTT
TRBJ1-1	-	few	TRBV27	CASSLYSSTEAFF	TGTGCCAGCAGTTTATATTCGTCGACTGAAGCTTTCTTT
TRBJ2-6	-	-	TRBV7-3	CASSTTGSSSGANVLTF	TGTGCCAGCAGCACTACAGGGTCCAGCTCTGGGGCCAACGTCCTGACTTTC
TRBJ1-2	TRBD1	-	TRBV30	CAWSVTGDGYTF	TGTGCCTGGAGTGTTACAGGGGATGGCTACACCTTC
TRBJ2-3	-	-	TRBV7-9	CASSLQQDTQYF	TGTGCCAGCAGCTTACAACAGGATACGCAGTATTTT
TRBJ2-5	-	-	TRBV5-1	CASSLGGEETQYF	TGCGCCAGCAGCTTGGGGGGGGAAGAGACCCAGTACTTC
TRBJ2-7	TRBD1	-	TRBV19	CASSTIDRESYEQYF	TGTGCCAGTAGTACCATAGACAGGGAATCCTACGAGCAGTACTTC
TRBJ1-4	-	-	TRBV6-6	CASSPYNEKLFF	TGTGCCAGCAGTCCGTATAATGAAAAACTGTTTTTT
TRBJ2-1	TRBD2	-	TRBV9	CASSARTSGNNEQFF	TGTGCCAGCAGCGCCCGGACTAGCGGTAACAATGAGCAGTTCTTC
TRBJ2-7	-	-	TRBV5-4	CASSLPGQSSYEQYF	TGTGCCAGCAGCTTACCGGGTCAGAGCTCCTACGAGCAGTACTTC
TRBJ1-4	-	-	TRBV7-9	CASSPEIGGWEVEKLFF	TGTGCCAGCAGCCCCGAGATTGGGGGCTGGGAAGTTGAAAAACTGTTTTTT
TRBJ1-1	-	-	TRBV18	CASSPLNTEAFF	TGTGCCAGCTCACCATTGAACACTGAAGCTTTCTTT
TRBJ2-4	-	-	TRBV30	CAWSVTGSLAKNIQYF	TGTGCCTGGAGTGTAACCGGCAGCCTAGCCAAAAACATTCAGTACTTC
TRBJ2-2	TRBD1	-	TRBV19	CASSVPGGSNTGELFF	TGTGCCAGTAGTGTCCCAGGGGGATCAAACACCGGGGAGCTGTTTTTT
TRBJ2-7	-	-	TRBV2	CASSESWASYEQYF	TGTGCCAGCAGTGAATCTTGGGCGTCCTACGAGCAGTACTTC
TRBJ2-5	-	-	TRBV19	CASTPGAPRYGETQYF	TGTGCCAGTACTCCGGGGGCGCCGAGATATGGTGAGACCCAGTACTTC
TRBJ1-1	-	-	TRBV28	CASSSAGTVNTEAFF	TGTGCCAGCAGTAGCGCCGGGACGGTGAACACTGAAGCTTTCTTT
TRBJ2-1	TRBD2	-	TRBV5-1	CASSSASGGYNEQFF	TGCGCCAGCAGCTCAGCTAGCGGGGGGTACAATGAGCAGTTCTTC
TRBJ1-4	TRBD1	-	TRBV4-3	CASSQGFGTGTTNEKLFF	TGCGCCAGCAGCCAAGGGTTCGGGACAGGCACAACTAATGAAAAACTGTTTTTT
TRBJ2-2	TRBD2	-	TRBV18	CASSPRGQLASTGELFF	TGTGCCAGCTCACCACGTGGTCAACTAGCGAGCACCGGGGAGCTGTTTTTT
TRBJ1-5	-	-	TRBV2	CASSEEGSNQPQHF	TGTGCCAGCAGTGAGGAGGGAAGCAATCAGCCCCAGCATTTT
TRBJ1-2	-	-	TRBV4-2	CASSQGTSRTF	TGTGCCAGCAGCCAAGGAACCTCTAGAACCTTC
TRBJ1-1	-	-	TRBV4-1	CASSQVSMNTEAFF	TGCGCCAGCAGCCAGGTCAGTATGAACACTGAAGCTTTCTTT
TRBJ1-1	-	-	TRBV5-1	CASSLNLDSEAFF	TGCGCCAGCAGCCTCAACTTGGACAGTGAAGCTTTCTTT
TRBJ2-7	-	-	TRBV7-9	CASSLTQGREQYF	TGTGCCAGCAGCTTAACCCAGGGGCGGGAGCAGTACTTC
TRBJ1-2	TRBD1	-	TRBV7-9	CASSFPGGSYGYTF	TGTGCCAGCAGCTTCCCAGGGGGCAGCTATGGCTACACCTTC
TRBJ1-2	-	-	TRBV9	CASSVAQGGPGYTF	TGTGCCAGCAGCGTAGCCCAGGGAGGACCTGGCTACACCTTC
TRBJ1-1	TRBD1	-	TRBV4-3	CASSQGAGGGVNTEAFF	TGCGCCAGCAGCCAAGGCGCAGGGGGCGGTGTCAACACTGAAGCTTTCTTT
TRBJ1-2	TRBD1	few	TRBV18	CASSLGQGIDGYTF	TGTGCCAGCTCACTCGGACAGGGCATCGATGGCTACACCTTC
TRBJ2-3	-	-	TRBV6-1	CASSDGGATDTQYF	TGTGCCAGCAGTGACGGCGGGGCGACGGATACGCAGTATTTT
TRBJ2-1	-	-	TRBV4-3	CASSLGTNNEQFF	TGCGCCAGCAGCCTAGGTACTAACAATGAGCAGTTCTTC
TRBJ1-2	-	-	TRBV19	CASSPTLVENYGYTF	TGTGCCAGTAGTCCCACTTTGGTAGAAAACTATGGCTACACCTTC
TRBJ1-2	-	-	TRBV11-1	CASSLARQGSGYTF	TGTGCCAGCAGCTTAGCTCGGCAGGGTTCTGGCTACACCTTC
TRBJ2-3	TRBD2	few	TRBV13	CASSPQAPGLAGSSTDTQYF	TGTGCCAGCAGCCCCCAGGCACCGGGACTAGCGGGGTCTAGCACAGATACGCAGTATTTT
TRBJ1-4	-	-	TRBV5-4	CASSLGRGEKLFF	TGTGCCAGCAGCTTGGGACGGGGTGAAAAACTGTTTTTT
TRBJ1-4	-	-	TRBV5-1	CASSLEAGRGGKLFF	TGCGCCAGCAGCTTGGAGGCTGGTAGGGGTGGAAAACTGTTTTTT
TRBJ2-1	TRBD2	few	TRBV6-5	CASSRPTSGANEQFF	TGTGCCAGCAGTCGACCCACTAGCGGGGCTAATGAGCAGTTCTTC
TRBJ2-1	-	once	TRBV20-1	CSAANGRRFF	TGCAGTGCGGCAAACGGACGGAGGTTCTTC
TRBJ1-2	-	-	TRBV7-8	CASSLAGGYGYTF	TGTGCCAGCAGCTTAGCCGGAGGCTATGGCTACACCTTC
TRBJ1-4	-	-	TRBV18	CASSPLRGTKEKLFF	TGTGCCAGCTCACCACTCCGGGGGACAAAGGAAAAACTGTTTTTT
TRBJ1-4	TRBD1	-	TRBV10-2	CASSRGRVEKLFF	TGCGCCAGCAGCAGGGGGCGGGTTGAAAAACTGTTTTTT
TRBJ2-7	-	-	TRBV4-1	CASSPPGFGYEQYF	TGCGCCAGCAGCCCCCCGGGGTTTGGCTACGAGCAGTACTTC
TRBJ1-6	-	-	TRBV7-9	CASSSLGGPRQLYNSPLHF	TGTGCCAGCAGCTCTTTAGGAGGTCCTAGACAGCTCTATAATTCACCCCTCCACTTT
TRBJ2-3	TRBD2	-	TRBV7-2	CASSRDYLSTDTQYF	TGTGCCAGCAGCCGGGACTACCTAAGCACAGATACGCAGTATTTT
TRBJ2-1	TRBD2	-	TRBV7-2	CASSPGGSYNEQFF	TGTGCCAGCAGCCCCGGCGGGAGCTACAATGAGCAGTTCTTC
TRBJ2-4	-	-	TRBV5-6	CASSLLGALAKNIQYF	TGTGCCAGCAGCTTGTTGGGGGCCCTAGCCAAAAACATTCAGTACTTC